This T cell receptor (beta chain) was profiled in a study of beta chain features in type 1 diabetes. Whole-study context: Over all samples combined, about 100,000,000 sorted cells were examined.

On this clone: Its antigen remains unidentified.

Every isolated RNA sample was fully reverse transcribed, so sequencing captured expressed TCRB transcripts. Sequencing of naive, central memory and regulatory T cell samples gave an average of around 3.6 million reads. The repertoire was sequenced with immunoSEQ multiplex PCR; TCRdb's copy has only in-frame clones and lacks some. The sample holds about 190,000 clones, less than 10% seen once. Whole-study findings and limits: Within each of all four CD4+ subsets, Type 1 diabetes patients had TCRB CDR3s that were moderately but significantly shorter. Whether TCRB rearrangement is influenced by HLA type was left unresolved in this analysis. PCR, the amplification step, might favor shorter templates, equally in patients and controls.

The length of the CDR3 is 14 residues. The V segment lost 4 bases and the J segment 6 bases; nucleotides outside the gene matches: 6. CDR1 MDHEN and CDR2 SYDVKM come from the germline V gene. This rearrangement joins TRBV28 to TRBJ2-5, with TRBD2 matching over 9 bases. Sequenced sample: central memory CD4+ T cells from blood. This TCR was recovered from a man aged 18 to 29 with type 1 diabetes. The CDR3 DNA sequence: TGTGCCAGCAGTTCTAGCGGGACTGTGAAGACCCAGTACTTC. Amino acids: CASSSSGTVKTQYF.